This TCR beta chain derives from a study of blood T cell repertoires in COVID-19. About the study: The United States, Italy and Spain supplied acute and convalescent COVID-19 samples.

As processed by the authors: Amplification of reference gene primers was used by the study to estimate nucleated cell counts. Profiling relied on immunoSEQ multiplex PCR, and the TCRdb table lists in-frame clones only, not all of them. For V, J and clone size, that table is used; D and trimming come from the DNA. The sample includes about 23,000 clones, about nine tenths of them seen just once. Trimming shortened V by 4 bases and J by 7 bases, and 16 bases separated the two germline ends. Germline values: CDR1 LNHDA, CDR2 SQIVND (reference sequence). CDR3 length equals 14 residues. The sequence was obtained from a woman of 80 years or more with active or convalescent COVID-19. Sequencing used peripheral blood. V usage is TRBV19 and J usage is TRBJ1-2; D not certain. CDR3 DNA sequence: TGTGCCAGTAGTACCCCGTCGTTTCAGGCTGGCTACACCTTC. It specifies CASSTPSFQAGYTF.